Below, one T cell receptor beta chain is given with its context. What it binds is unknown. Germline V lookup: CDR1 SNHLY, CDR2 FYNNEI. V was clipped by 7 bases and J by 4 bases, with 5 bases between them. The CDR3 is made up of 10 amino acids. The data stem from a study of T cell repertoires in cytomegalovirus infection. About the research overall: Recently identified HLA-C-restricted CMV epitopes were used, and well-studied HLA-B-restricted CMV epitopes were used as well. Public TCR beta signatures marked donors with CMV infection and the matching HLA. Whole-study findings and limits: Identification of carriers of CMV plus the relevant HLA was achieved through cumulative public TCR beta family frequency.

TCRdb processed the reads anew with MiXCR; each CDR3 protein has one entry. Of around 750,000 distinct CDR3 sequences listed, about 30% are singletons. The sequencing used cultured CD8+ T cells from PBMCs, collected from culture after CMV antigen stimulation. The sequence came from a human donor in good health (CMV status not recorded). Some clones in this sample may be carry-over from other donors' samples. The chain has TRBV2 and TRBJ2-7, with D hard to call. The CDR3 bases are TGTGCCAGCAACGAGTACGAGCAGTACTTC. This gives the protein CASNEYEQYF.